This T cell receptor beta chain was obtained from a study of CD8 T cells in ankylosing spondylitis. Quantitative barcoded 5'-RACE was used to prepare TCR beta libraries. TCRdb passed the 5' RACE reads through MiXCR, listing each CDR3 protein once. The repertoire holds roughly 440,000 distinct CDR3 sequences, 17% seen once, with around 0.92% in the top ten. This clonotype was picked up a small number of times. The antigen remains unidentified. General study points: Clones linked to disease were reported to show significant enrichment in matched ankylosing spondylitis synovial fluid. In ankylosing spondylitis blood, a motif of seven or eight highly homologous TCR beta variants appeared characteristic. Disease-linked clones displayed a CD8+ phenotype and appeared relatively rarely in peripheral blood.

Germline lookup yields CDR1 DFQATT and CDR2 SNEGSKA (reference sequence). CDR3 length: 14 residues. V was pared by 0 bases and J by 5 bases, with 13 bases between. The clonotype was recovered from a male donor with ankylosing spondylitis. The sample was blood, either unsorted or a sorted T cell fraction (not recorded which). This chain uses TRBV20-1 with TRBJ1-1, with D possibly TRBD1 on 5 matching bases. The CDR3 DNA is TGCAGTGCTAGAGATGGAGCCACAGGTACTGAAGCTTTCTTT. Residues: CSARDGATGTEAFF.